Listed below are T cell receptor beta chains from one sample, sequenced in a study of patients and donors after allogeneic stem cell transplantation. Via MiXCR, TCRdb re-called the RT-PCR reads, giving one row per CDR3 protein. The sample holds roughly 200,000 distinct CDR3 sequences; roughly two fifths are singletons and the top ten take 11%. The sample taken for sequencing was blood, either unsorted or a sorted T cell fraction (not recorded which). These receptors all stem from a human donor who was either an allogeneic HSCT recipient or a stem cell or donor lymphocyte infusion donor (not recorded which). It is not recorded whose cells these are; they may come from a transplant donor. Each CDR3 is given with its conserved first and last residue. D genes are given only for firm matches. Expanded clones get a size class; other rows say once, few or many, or leave the size out.

D	V	size	J	CDR3	DNA
.	TRBV18	.	TRBJ2-7	CASSQRQDNYEQYF	TGTGCCAGCTCACAACGACAGGATAACTACGAGCAGTACTTC
.	TRBV20-1	.	TRBJ1-5	CSGHGGQLNQPQHF	TGCAGTGGACATGGCGGGCAGCTCAATCAGCCCCAGCATTTT
.	TRBV6-6	few	TRBJ1-2	CASSTANYGYTF	TGTGCCAGCAGCACCGCAAACTATGGCTACACCTTC
TRBD1	TRBV28	.	TRBJ1-5	CASRAYRGNQPQHF	TGTGCCAGCAGGGCCTACAGGGGGAATCAGCCCCAGCATTTT
.	TRBV6-5	.	TRBJ2-2	CASSYSSVVGTYTGELFF	TGTGCCAGCAGTTACTCGAGCGTTGTGGGGACATACACCGGGGAGCTGTTTTTT
.	TRBV5-1	.	TRBJ1-2	CASSLSRVSVYGYTF	TGCGCCAGCAGCTTGTCCCGGGTCTCCGTCTATGGCTACACCTTC
.	TRBV6-6	.	TRBJ1-2	CASLGRFPNYGYTF	TGTGCCAGCCTTGGAAGGTTCCCTAACTATGGCTACACCTTC
TRBD1	TRBV4-3	.	TRBJ1-3	CASSQGQGSGNTIYF	TGCGCCAGCAGCCAAGGACAGGGCTCTGGAAACACCATATATTTT
.	TRBV27	.	TRBJ1-6	CASSVQGNSPLHF	TGTGCCAGCAGCGTACAGGGAAATTCACCCCTCCACTTT
.	TRBV12-3/TRBV12-4	.	TRBJ1-6	CASSPQGSNSPLHF	TGTGCCAGCAGCCCCCAGGGTTCTAATTCACCCCTCCACTTT
.	TRBV12-3/TRBV12-4	.	TRBJ1-6	CASSLGVRRGIPLHF	TGTGCCAGCAGTTTAGGTGTCAGGCGGGGTATACCCCTCCACTTT
.	TRBV7-8	.	TRBJ1-2	CASSFHRADGYTF	TGTGCCAGCAGCTTTCACAGGGCCGACGGCTACACCTTC
TRBD2	TRBV7-8	.	TRBJ2-5	CASSLSAGGEQETQYF	TGTGCCAGCAGCTTATCGGCGGGGGGGGAGCAAGAGACCCAGTACTTC
TRBD1	TRBV12-3/TRBV12-4	.	TRBJ1-1	CASSSDRASEAFF	TGTGCCAGCAGTTCGGACAGGGCGTCTGAAGCTTTCTTT
.	TRBV5-1	few	TRBJ2-7	CASSTNSVGYEQYF	TGCGCCAGCAGCACAAACAGCGTTGGCTACGAGCAGTACTTC
TRBD1	TRBV10-3	.	TRBJ2-3	CAIKGGQFTDTQYF	TGTGCCATCAAAGGGGGCCAATTCACAGATACGCAGTATTTT
.	TRBV11-2	.	TRBJ2-5	CASSLGSQETQYF	TGTGCCAGCAGCTTAGGCAGCCAAGAGACCCAGTACTTC
.	TRBV4-1	few	TRBJ1-6	CASSQDRPGSYNSPLHF	TGCGCCAGCAGCCAAGATCGGCCAGGGTCCTATAATTCACCCCTCCACTTT
.	TRBV20-1	.	TRBJ1-1	CSARAPQGRKAEAFF	TGCAGTGCTAGAGCCCCCCAGGGGCGGAAGGCTGAAGCTTTCTTT
.	TRBV9	.	TRBJ1-4	CASSVEGQGREKLFF	TGTGCCAGCAGCGTAGAGGGGCAGGGGCGTGAAAAACTGTTTTTT
.	TRBV12-3/TRBV12-4	once	TRBJ2-1	CASSLDTGWISYNEQFF	TGTGCCAGCAGTTTAGATACAGGGTGGATCTCCTACAATGAGCAGTTCTTC
TRBD1	TRBV27	.	TRBJ2-7	CASYGQGRYEQYF	TGTGCCAGCTACGGACAGGGCCGATACGAGCAGTACTTC
.	TRBV4-3	.	TRBJ1-3	CASSQDGGFSGNTIYF	TGCGCCAGCAGCCAAGATGGCGGGTTCTCTGGAAACACCATATATTTT
.	TRBV6-6	few	TRBJ2-7	CASSTDFYEQYF	TGTGCCAGCAGCACAGATTTCTACGAGCAGTACTTC
.	TRBV12-3/TRBV12-4	.	TRBJ1-6	CASNKRGGNLHF	TGTGCCAGCAATAAACGGGGGGGGAACCTCCACTTT
.	TRBV5-1	few	TRBJ1-3	CASSLSRPSGNTIYF	TGCGCCAGCAGCTTGAGCAGGCCCTCTGGAAACACCATATATTTT
.	TRBV5-5	.	TRBJ1-1	CASSWDPRGVTEAFF	TGTGCCAGCAGCTGGGACCCACGAGGAGTCACTGAAGCTTTCTTT
.	TRBV20-1	few	TRBJ1-2	CSARVGQNYGYTF	TGCAGTGCTAGAGTCGGACAGAACTATGGCTACACCTTC
.	TRBV12-3/TRBV12-4	few	TRBJ1-5	CASSLRTGNQPQHF	TGTGCCAGCAGTTTACGTACAGGGAATCAGCCCCAGCATTTT
.	TRBV24-1	.	TRBJ1-1	CATSLTTGKDVFF	TGTGCCACCAGCCTTACCACAGGGAAAGATGTTTTCTTT
.	TRBV5-5	few	TRBJ1-1	CASSSSAVSEAFF	TGTGCCAGCAGCTCTTCGGCCGTATCTGAAGCTTTCTTT
.	TRBV4-1	few	TRBJ1-1	CASSRSPSQDPNTEAFF	TGCGCCAGCAGCCGGTCCCCCTCACAAGACCCGAACACTGAAGCTTTCTTT
TRBD1	TRBV20-1	few	TRBJ1-1	CSARHPGTGMTEAFF	TGCAGTGCTAGACACCCTGGGACAGGGATGACTGAAGCTTTCTTT
.	TRBV4-3	few	TRBJ2-4	CASSQAGSNIQYF	TGCGCCAGCAGCCAAGCGGGTTCAAACATTCAGTACTTC
.	TRBV5-5	.	TRBJ1-5	CASSLGPQGNQPQHF	TGTGCCAGCAGCCTGGGGCCGCAGGGCAATCAGCCCCAGCATTTT
.	TRBV12-3/TRBV12-4	few	TRBJ1-6	CASSPTGSSYNSPLHF	TGTGCCAGCAGTCCCACAGGGAGCTCCTATAATTCACCCCTCCACTTT
TRBD1	TRBV29-1	.	TRBJ2-7	CSVATGGENEQYF	TGCAGCGTCGCAACAGGGGGCGAGAATGAGCAGTACTTC
TRBD1	TRBV15	.	TRBJ1-5	CATGGQVNQPQHF	TGTGCCACCGGGGGACAGGTCAATCAGCCCCAGCATTTT
.	TRBV4-3	few	TRBJ1-6	CASSLRTGPSDSPLHF	TGCGCCAGCAGCCTGCGGACGGGTCCCTCGGATTCACCCCTCCACTTT
.	TRBV5-1	.	TRBJ1-2	CASSTFGRNYGYTF	TGCGCCAGCAGCACCTTTGGACGGAACTATGGCTACACCTTC
.	TRBV2	.	TRBJ1-6	CASSGRPPQDSPLHF	TGTGCCAGCAGTGGCCGACCCCCTCAGGATTCACCCCTCCACTTT
.	TRBV9	.	TRBJ2-1	CASSVGRVGEQFF	TGTGCCAGCAGCGTAGGCAGGGTGGGTGAGCAGTTCTTC
.	TRBV14	.	TRBJ2-3	CASSQAGTPAVDTQYF	TGTGCCAGCAGCCAAGCCGGGACCCCAGCCGTAGATACGCAGTATTTT
.	TRBV11-2	.	TRBJ1-5	CASSLLAGDSNQPQHF	TGTGCCAGCAGCCTACTTGCAGGGGATAGCAATCAGCCCCAGCATTTT
TRBD2	TRBV7-9	.	TRBJ2-5	CASSYGGGRETQYF	TGTGCCAGCAGCTACGGCGGGGGGCGAGAGACCCAGTACTTC
.	TRBV6-5	.	TRBJ1-3	CASTQGPGLSGNTIYF	TGTGCCAGCACCCAGGGTCCAGGACTCTCTGGAAACACCATATATTTT
.	TRBV29-1	.	TRBJ1-2	CSGLSGPGYTF	TGCAGCGGCCTAAGCGGGCCTGGCTACACCTTC
.	TRBV5-1	few	TRBJ1-1	CASSFAVQDEAFF	TGCGCCAGCAGCTTCGCCGTCCAAGATGAAGCTTTCTTT
TRBD1	TRBV20-1	.	TRBJ1-1	CSARDLRQGWVTEAFF	TGCAGTGCTAGGGATCTTAGACAGGGGTGGGTCACTGAAGCTTTCTTT
.	TRBV7-2	few	TRBJ2-3	CASSLGRSSSTDTQYF	TGTGCCAGCAGCTTAGGCAGGTCTTCTAGCACAGATACGCAGTATTTT
.	TRBV29-1	.	TRBJ2-3	CSVEVDTDPVFGTDTQYF	TGCAGCGTTGAAGTCGACACGGACCCTGTTTTTGGGACAGATACGCAGTATTTT
.	TRBV6-5	.	TRBJ2-2	CASTWGGAGELFF	TGCGCCAGCACATGGGGCGGGGCCGGGGAGCTGTTTTTT
.	TRBV14	.	TRBJ2-5	CASSQDWKTQYF	TGTGCCAGCAGCCAAGATTGGAAGACCCAGTACTTC
.	TRBV20-1	.	TRBJ2-7	CSARFAGQAYEQYF	TGCAGTGCTAGATTTGCGGGACAAGCCTACGAGCAGTACTTC
.	TRBV6-1	.	TRBJ1-1	CASSDNWGNTEAFF	TGTGCCAGCAGTGATAATTGGGGAAACACTGAAGCTTTCTTT
.	TRBV6-4	few	TRBJ1-1	CASSDTGTTEAFF	TGTGCCAGCAGTGACACTGGGACCACTGAAGCTTTCTTT
TRBD2	TRBV6-1	.	TRBJ2-5	CASSIASGGGETQYF	TGTGCCAGCTCCATCGCTAGCGGGGGAGGGGAGACCCAGTACTTC